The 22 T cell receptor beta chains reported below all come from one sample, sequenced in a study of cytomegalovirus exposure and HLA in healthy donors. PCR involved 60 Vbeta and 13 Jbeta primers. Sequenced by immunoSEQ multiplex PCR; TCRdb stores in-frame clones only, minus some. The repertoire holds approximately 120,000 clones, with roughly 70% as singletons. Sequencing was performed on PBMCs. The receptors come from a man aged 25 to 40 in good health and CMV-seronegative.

CDR3 DNA: TGTGCCAGCAGTTTAACAGGGGGCTATGGCTACACCTTC. It yields the protein CASSLTGGYGYTF. The rearrangement uses TRBV6-5 and TRBJ1-2; 8 bases align to TRBD1. CDR1 and CDR2 from the germline V gene are MNHEY and SVGAGI. Trimming cost V 4 bases and J 4 bases; bases outside gene matches: 2. The length of the CDR3 is 13 residues.

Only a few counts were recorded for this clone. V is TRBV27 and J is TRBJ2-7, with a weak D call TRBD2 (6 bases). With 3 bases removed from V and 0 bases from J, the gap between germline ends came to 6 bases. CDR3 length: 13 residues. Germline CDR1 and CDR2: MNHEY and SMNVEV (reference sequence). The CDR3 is CASSFGGSYEQYF. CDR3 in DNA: TGTGCCAGCAGTTTCGGGGGCTCCTACGAGCAGTACTTC.

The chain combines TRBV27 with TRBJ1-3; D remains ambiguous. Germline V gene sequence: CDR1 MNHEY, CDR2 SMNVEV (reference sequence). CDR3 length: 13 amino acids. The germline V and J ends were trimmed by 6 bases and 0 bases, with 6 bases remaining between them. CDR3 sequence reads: CASSTLSGNTIYF. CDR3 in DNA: TGTGCCAGCAGCACTCTCTCTGGAAACACCATATATTTT.

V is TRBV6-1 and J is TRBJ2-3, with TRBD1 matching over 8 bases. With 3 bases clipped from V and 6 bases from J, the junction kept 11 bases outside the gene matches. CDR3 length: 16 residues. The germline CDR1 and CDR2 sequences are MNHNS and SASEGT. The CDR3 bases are TGTGCCAGCAGTGAGCCCCGAGGACAGGGTTTGGATACGCAGTATTTT. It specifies CASSEPRGQGLDTQYF.

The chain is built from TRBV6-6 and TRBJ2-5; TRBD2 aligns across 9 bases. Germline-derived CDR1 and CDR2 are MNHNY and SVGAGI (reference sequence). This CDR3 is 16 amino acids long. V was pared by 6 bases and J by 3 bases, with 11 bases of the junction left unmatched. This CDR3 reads CASSRTREGSKETQYF. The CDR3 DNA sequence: TGTGCCAGCAGCCGCACGCGGGAGGGTTCGAAAGAGACCCAGTACTTC.

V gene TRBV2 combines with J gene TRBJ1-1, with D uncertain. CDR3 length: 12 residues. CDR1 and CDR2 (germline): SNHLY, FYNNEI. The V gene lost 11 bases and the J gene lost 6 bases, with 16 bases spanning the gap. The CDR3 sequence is CASVRDSSEAFF. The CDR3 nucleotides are TGTGCCTCAGTACGGGATTCGTCTGAAGCTTTCTTT.

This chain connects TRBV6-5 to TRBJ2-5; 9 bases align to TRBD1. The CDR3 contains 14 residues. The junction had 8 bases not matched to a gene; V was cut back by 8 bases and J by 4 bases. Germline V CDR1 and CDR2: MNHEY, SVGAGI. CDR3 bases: TGTGCCAGCGCTGCGGGACAGGGCGGAGAGACCCAGTACTTC. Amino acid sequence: CASAAGQGGETQYF.

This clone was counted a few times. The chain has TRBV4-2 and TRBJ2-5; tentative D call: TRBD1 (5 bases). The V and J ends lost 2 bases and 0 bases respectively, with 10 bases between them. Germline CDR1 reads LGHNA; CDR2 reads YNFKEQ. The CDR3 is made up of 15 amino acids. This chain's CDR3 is CASSQTPGYQETQYF. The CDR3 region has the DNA TGTGCCAGCAGCCAAACCCCAGGGTACCAAGAGACCCAGTACTTC.

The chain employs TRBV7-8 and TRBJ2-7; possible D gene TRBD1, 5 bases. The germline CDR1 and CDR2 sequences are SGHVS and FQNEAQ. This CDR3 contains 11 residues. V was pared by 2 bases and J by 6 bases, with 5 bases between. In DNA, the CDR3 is TGTGCCAGCAGCTTACAGGGCGAGCAGTACTTC. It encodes CASSLQGEQYF.

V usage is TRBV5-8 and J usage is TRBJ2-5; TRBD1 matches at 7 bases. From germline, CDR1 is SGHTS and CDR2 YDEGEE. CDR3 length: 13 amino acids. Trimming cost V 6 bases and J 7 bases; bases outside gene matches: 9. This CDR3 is CASIDRVMGTQYF. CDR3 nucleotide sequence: TGTGCCAGCATCGACAGGGTGATGGGGACCCAGTACTTC.

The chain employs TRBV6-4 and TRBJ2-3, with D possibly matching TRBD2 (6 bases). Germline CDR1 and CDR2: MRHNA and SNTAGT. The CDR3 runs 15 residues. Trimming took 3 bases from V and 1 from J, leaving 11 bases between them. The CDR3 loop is CASSENGGGTDTQYF. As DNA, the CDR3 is TGTGCCAGCAGTGAAAACGGAGGGGGCACAGATACGCAGTATTTT.

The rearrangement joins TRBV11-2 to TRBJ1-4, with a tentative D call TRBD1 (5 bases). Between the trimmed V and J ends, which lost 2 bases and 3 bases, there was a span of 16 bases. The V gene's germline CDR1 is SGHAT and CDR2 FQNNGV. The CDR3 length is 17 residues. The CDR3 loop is CASSLNFRRDSNEKLFF. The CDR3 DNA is TGTGCCAGCAGCTTAAACTTCAGGAGGGACTCTAATGAAAAACTGTTTTTT.

In DNA form, the CDR3 reads TGTGCCAGCAGCCCAGGGGCAGAGACTGAAGCTTTCTTT. Its protein product is CASSPGAETEAFF. V and J are TRBV7-6 and TRBJ1-1; TRBD1 might be the D (6 bases). Germline-derived CDR1 and CDR2 are SGHVS and FNYEAQ. The CDR3 is 13 amino acids. V lost 5 bases to trimming and J lost 5 bases, with 12 bases between them.

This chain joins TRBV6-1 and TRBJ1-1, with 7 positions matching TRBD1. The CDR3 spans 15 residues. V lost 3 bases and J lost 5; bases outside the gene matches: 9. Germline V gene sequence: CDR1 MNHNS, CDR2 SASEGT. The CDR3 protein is CASSDQLTGMTEAFF. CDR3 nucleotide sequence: TGTGCCAGCAGTGACCAGTTGACAGGGATGACTGAAGCTTTCTTT.

As DNA, the CDR3 is TGTGCCAGCAGTTTATTGTCTCCCGGGGAGCTGTTTTTT. Its protein is CASSLLSPGELFF. This sequence joins TRBV28 and TRBJ2-2, with unresolved D. Trimming took 1 base from V and 6 from J, leaving 6 bases between them. Germline loops: CDR1 MDHEN, CDR2 SYDVKM. This CDR3 spans 13 amino acids. Looking up the rest from reference TRBV28 and TRBJ2-2 gives the full variable domain: DVKVTQSSRYLVKRTGEKVFLECVQDMDHENMFWYRQDPGLGLRLIYFSYDVKMKEKGDIPEGYSVSREKKERFSLILESASTNQTSMYLCASSLLSPGELFFGEGSRLTVL.

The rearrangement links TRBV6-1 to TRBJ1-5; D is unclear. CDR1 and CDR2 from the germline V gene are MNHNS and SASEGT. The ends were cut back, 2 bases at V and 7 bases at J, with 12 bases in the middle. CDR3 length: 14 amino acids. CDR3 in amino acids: CASSETGMEQPQHF. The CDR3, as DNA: TGTGCCAGCAGTGAAACGGGGATGGAGCAGCCCCAGCATTTT.

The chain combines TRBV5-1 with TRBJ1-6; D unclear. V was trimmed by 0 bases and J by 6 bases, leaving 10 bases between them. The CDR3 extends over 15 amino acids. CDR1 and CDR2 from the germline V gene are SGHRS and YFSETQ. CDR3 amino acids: CASSLEREANSPLHF. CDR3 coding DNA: TGCGCCAGCAGCTTGGAAAGGGAGGCTAATTCACCCCTCCACTTT.

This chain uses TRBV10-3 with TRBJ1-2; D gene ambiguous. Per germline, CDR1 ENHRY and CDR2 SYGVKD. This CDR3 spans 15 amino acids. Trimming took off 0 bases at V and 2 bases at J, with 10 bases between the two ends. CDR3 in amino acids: CAISESTGDNYGYTF. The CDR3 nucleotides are TGTGCCATCAGTGAGTCGACGGGAGACAACTATGGCTACACCTTC.

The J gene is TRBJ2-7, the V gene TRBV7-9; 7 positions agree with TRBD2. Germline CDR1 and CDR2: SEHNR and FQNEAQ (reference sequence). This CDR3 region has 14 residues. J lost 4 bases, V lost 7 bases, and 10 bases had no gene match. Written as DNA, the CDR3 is TGTGCCAGCACATTCAAATCGGGGGGTTACGAGCAGTACTTC. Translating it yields CASTFKSGGYEQYF.

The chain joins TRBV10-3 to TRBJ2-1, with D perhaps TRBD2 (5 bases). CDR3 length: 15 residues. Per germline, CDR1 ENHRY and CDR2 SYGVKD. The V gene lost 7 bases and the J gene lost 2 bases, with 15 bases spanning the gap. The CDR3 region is CAIKGSAVPYNEQFF. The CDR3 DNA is TGTGCCATCAAAGGGAGCGCCGTTCCCTACAATGAGCAGTTCTTC.

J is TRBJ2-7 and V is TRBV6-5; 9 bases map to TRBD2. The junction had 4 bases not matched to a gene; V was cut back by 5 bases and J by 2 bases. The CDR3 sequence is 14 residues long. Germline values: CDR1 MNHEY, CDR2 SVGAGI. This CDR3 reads CASSTIAGAYEQYF. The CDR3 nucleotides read TGTGCCAGCAGTACGATAGCGGGAGCCTACGAGCAGTACTTC.

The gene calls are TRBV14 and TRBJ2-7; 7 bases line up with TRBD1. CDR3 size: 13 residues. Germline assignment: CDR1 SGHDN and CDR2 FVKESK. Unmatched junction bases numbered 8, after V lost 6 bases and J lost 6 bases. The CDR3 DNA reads TGTGCCAGCAGGCAGAGACAGGGTGGCGAGCAGTACTTC. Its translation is CASRQRQGGEQYF.